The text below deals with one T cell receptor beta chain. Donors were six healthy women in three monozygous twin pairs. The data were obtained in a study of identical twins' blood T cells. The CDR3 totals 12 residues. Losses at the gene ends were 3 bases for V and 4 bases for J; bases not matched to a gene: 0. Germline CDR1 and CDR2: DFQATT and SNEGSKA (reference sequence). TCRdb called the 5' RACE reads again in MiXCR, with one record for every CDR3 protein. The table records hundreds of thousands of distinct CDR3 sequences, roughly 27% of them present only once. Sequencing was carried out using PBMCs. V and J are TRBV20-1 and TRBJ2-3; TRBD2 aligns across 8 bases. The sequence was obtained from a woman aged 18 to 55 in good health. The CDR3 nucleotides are TGCAGTGCTAGCGGGGGGGCAGATACGCAGTATTTT. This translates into CSASGGADTQYF.